Listed here are 24 T cell receptor beta chains from one sample, sequenced in a study of blood T cell repertoires in COVID-19. The assay was immunoSEQ multiplex PCR, and TCRdb's table has in-frame clones only and misses some. This sample has about 56,000 clones, with about 89% found just once. The sample consisted of peripheral blood. Every receptor here comes from a human donor in a cohort sampled during active COVID-19.

This sequence joins TRBV6-2 or TRBV6-3 and TRBJ1-2, with 8 bases that match TRBD1. The CDR3 loop spans 15 amino acids. Germline loops: CDR1 MNHEY, CDR2 SVGEGT. V lost 6 bases to trimming and J lost 1 base; unmatched junction nucleotides: 7. CDR3 loop: CASSPGTGRNYGYTF. The CDR3 region has the DNA TGTGCCAGCAGCCCCGGGACAGGTCGTAACTATGGCTACACCTTC.

This clone came up many times. This chain links TRBV28 with TRBJ2-7; 7 bases fit TRBD2. The germline V gene encodes CDR1 MDHEN and CDR2 SYDVKM. The CDR3 loop spans 15 amino acids. J lost 3 bases, V lost 1 base, and 6 bases had no gene match. For the CDR3, the DNA is TGTGCCAGCAGTTTATTGGGAGGGGACCTCTACGAGCAGTACTTC. Translating gives CASSLLGGDLYEQYF.

The CDR3 reads CASSSASGMNTGELFF. CDR3 nucleotides: TGTGCCAGCAGCTCCGCTAGCGGCATGAACACCGGGGAGCTGTTTTTT. The rearrangement uses TRBV7-9 and TRBJ2-2; TRBD2 agrees at 7 bases. CDR3 size: 16 residues. Germline V gives CDR1 SEHNR, CDR2 FQNEAQ (reference sequence). The V and J ends lost 4 bases and 1 base, in that order; junction bases with no gene match: 6.

This chain uses TRBV7-2 with TRBJ1-2; possibly TRBD1 for D (5 bases). Germline V gene lookup returns CDR1 SGHTA and CDR2 FQGNSA. V lost 7 bases to trimming and J lost 6 bases, with 21 bases between them. The CDR3 totals 15 residues. CDR3: CASTLEGRGRHGYTF. CDR3 sequence (DNA): TGTGCCAGCACCCTAGAGGGGAGGGGAAGACATGGCTACACCTTC.

The chain employs TRBV4-2 and TRBJ2-3; 13 bases map to TRBD2. Trimming cost V 3 bases and J 11 bases; bases outside gene matches: 14. Germline V gene lookup returns CDR1 LGHNA and CDR2 YNFKEQ. The CDR3 consists of 17 residues. The CDR3 reads CASSQGAGTSGDLGQYF. CDR3 coding DNA: TGTGCCAGCAGCCAGGGAGCCGGGACTAGCGGGGACCTAGGGCAGTATTTT.

The chain has TRBV27 and TRBJ2-4; 11 positions match TRBD1. This CDR3 region has 18 residues. The junction had 9 bases not matched to a gene; V was cut back by 5 bases and J by 0 bases. Germline V CDR1 and CDR2: MNHEY, SMNVEV (reference sequence). CDR3 nucleotide sequence: TGTGCCAGCAGTAAGGACAGGGGGCCCCTCTTAGCCAAAAACATTCAGTACTTC. It encodes CASSKDRGPLLAKNIQYF.

This clone was recorded once. The chain employs TRBV7-9 and TRBJ2-1; 8 nucleotides agree with TRBD2. J was trimmed by 4 bases and V by 1 base; bases with no gene match: 3. CDR1 and CDR2 from the germline V gene are SEHNR and FQNEAQ (reference sequence). This CDR3 contains 15 residues. The CDR3 DNA reads TGTGCCAGCAGCTTAGGCCTAGCGGGTTACAATGAGCAGTTCTTC. This gives the protein CASSLGLAGYNEQFF.

This clone was seen once. The chain joins TRBV7-2 to TRBJ2-5; 11 bases are a match to TRBD2. Germline trimming cut 3 bases from V and 4 bases from J; bases unmatched to any gene: 4. This CDR3 comprises 15 residues. From germline, CDR1 is SGHTA and CDR2 FQGNSA. This chain's CDR3 is CASSFPLAGGETQYF. In DNA, the CDR3 is TGTGCCAGCAGCTTCCCCCTAGCGGGAGGAGAGACCCAGTACTTC.

Only a few counts were recorded for this clone. The chain combines TRBV19 with TRBJ1-6; D uncertain. Germline CDR1 and CDR2: LNHDA and SQIVND (reference sequence). The germline V and J ends were trimmed by 7 bases and 4 bases, with 17 bases remaining between them. The CDR3 is made up of 16 amino acids. The CDR3 sequence is CASTSVSSGYNSPLHF. The CDR3 DNA reads as TGTGCCAGTACCTCGGTGAGCAGCGGGTATAATTCACCCCTCCACTTT.

The genes are TRBV5-5 and TRBJ2-1, with 11 nucleotides matching TRBD1. The CDR3 has 14 amino acids. Germline lookup yields CDR1 SGHKS and CDR2 YYEKEE (reference sequence). V lost 4 bases to trimming and J lost 8 bases; unmatched junction nucleotides: 5. DNA for the CDR3: TGTGCCAGCAGCCGGGGACAGGGGGTGCATGAGCAGTTCTTC. Encoded protein: CASSRGQGVHEQFF.

Here the CDR3 reads CASSLYREKGYTF. CDR3 in DNA: TGTGCCAGCAGTTTATACAGGGAGAAAGGCTACACCTTC. The chain has TRBV12-3 or TRBV12-4 and TRBJ1-2; D perhaps matches TRBD1 (6 bases). The CDR3 covers 13 residues. With 2 bases removed from V and 8 bases from J, the gap between germline ends came to 12 bases.

The CDR3: CSVREGQGHNSPLHF. As DNA, the CDR3 is TGCAGCGTCCGAGAAGGGCAGGGCCATAATTCACCCCTCCACTTT. This sequence joins TRBV29-1 and TRBJ1-6; tentative D call: TRBD1 (5 bases). The CDR3 has 15 amino acids. Germline CDR1 SQVTM, CDR2 ANQGSEA. V dropped 6 bases and J dropped 5 bases, with 17 bases sitting between them.

The V gene is TRBV14, the J gene TRBJ2-7, with 10 bases aligning to TRBD1. Germline V CDR1 and CDR2: SGHDN, FVKESK. V gave up 4 bases and J gave up 6 bases; unmatched junction bases: 15. This CDR3 spans 17 amino acids. CDR3 nucleotides: TGTGCCAGCAGCCTACTTCTGCCGAGGGACAGGGGTTTCGAGCAGTACTTC. It yields the protein CASSLLLPRDRGFEQYF. Combining the CDR3 with reference TRBV14 and TRBJ2-7 gives the whole variable domain EAGVTQFPSHSVIEKGQTVTLRCDPISGHDNLYWYRRVMGKEIKFLLHFVKESKQDESGMPNNRFLAERTGGTYSTLKVQPAELEDSGVYFCASSLLLPRDRGFEQYFGPGTRLTVT.

The V call is TRBV5-1, the J call TRBJ1-1; D perhaps matches TRBD1 (6 bases). The CDR3 extends over 17 amino acids. In germline, CDR1 is SGHRS, CDR2 YFSETQ. V was pared by 5 bases and J by 0 bases, with 20 bases between. This CDR3 is CASSPGGGHSMNTEAFF. CDR3 DNA sequence: TGCGCCAGCAGTCCCGGGGGGGGACACTCAATGAACACTGAAGCTTTCTTT.

The sample holds one count of this clone. This sequence joins TRBV5-1 and TRBJ1-1, with TRBD1 matching 7 bases. The germline V gene encodes CDR1 SGHRS and CDR2 YFSETQ. CDR3 length: 14 amino acids. Unmatched junction bases numbered 12, after V lost 2 bases and J lost 11 bases. CDR3 residues: CASSLQPGQPYAFF. In DNA, the CDR3 is TGCGCCAGCAGCTTACAACCGGGACAGCCCTATGCTTTCTTT.

V is TRBV2 and J is TRBJ1-4; D ambiguous. CDR1 SNHLY and CDR2 FYNNEI come from the germline V gene. CDR3 length: 15 amino acids. V shed 0 bases and J shed 3 bases, with 8 bases lying between them. In nucleotides, the CDR3 is TGTGCCAGCAGTGAAGCTCGGAGCCCTAATGAAAAACTGTTTTTT. Protein sequence: CASSEARSPNEKLFF.

V is TRBV6-2 or TRBV6-3 and J is TRBJ2-1, with a tentative D call TRBD2 (5 bases). This CDR3 region has 15 residues. Germline V gives CDR1 MNHEY, CDR2 SVGEGT. Trimming took 5 bases from V and 2 from J, leaving 13 bases between them. The CDR3 sequence: CASSRRGTAYNEQFF. Here the CDR3 DNA reads TGTGCCAGCAGTCGCCGGGGAACTGCCTACAATGAGCAGTTCTTC.

The sample holds many counts of this clone. This chain uses TRBV10-3 with TRBJ2-1, with 7 bases lining up with TRBD2. Germline V lookup: CDR1 ENHRY, CDR2 SYGVKD. With 0 bases clipped from V and 5 bases from J, the junction kept 10 bases outside the gene matches. CDR3 length equals 17 residues. The CDR3 protein is CAISESKASGDNNEQFF. The CDR3 DNA sequence: TGTGCCATCAGTGAGTCGAAGGCTAGCGGCGATAACAATGAGCAGTTCTTC.

V is TRBV10-3 and J is TRBJ2-1; 15 positions match TRBD2. Germline assignment: CDR1 ENHRY and CDR2 SYGVKD. V trimming: 0 bases; J trimming: 9 bases; junction bases outside the gene matches: 6. The CDR3 is 17 residues long. CDR3 in amino acids: CAISESWTSGGASEQFF. The CDR3 DNA follows: TGTGCCATCAGTGAGTCCTGGACTAGCGGGGGGGCGAGTGAGCAGTTCTTC.

The table lists this clone with a count of one. The chain employs TRBV4-3 and TRBJ2-1, with TRBD2 matching 11 bases. Trimming cost V 8 bases and J 5 bases; bases outside gene matches: 5. CDR1 and CDR2 (germline): LGHNA, YSLEER. The CDR3 is 14 amino acids. The CDR3 sequence is CASSASGGNNEQFF. Here the CDR3 DNA reads TGCGCCAGCTCAGCTAGCGGGGGGAACAATGAGCAGTTCTTC.

The chain recombines TRBV4-3 with TRBJ1-2; D gene unclear. Trimming pared 3 bases from V and 6 bases from J, leaving 17 bases between. The CDR3 totals 15 residues. Looked up from germline, CDR1 is LGHNA and CDR2 is YSLEER. The CDR3, as DNA: TGCGCCAGCAGCCAGGTGGTGGGAGACCTGGATGGCTACACCTTC. Translating gives CASSQVVGDLDGYTF.

This clone has a single count. V is TRBV5-1 and J is TRBJ1-5, with TRBD1 matching over 7 bases. J gave up 1 base and V 0 bases, and 1 base lay outside the gene matches. The CDR3 is 15 amino acids. Germline assignment: CDR1 SGHRS and CDR2 YFSETQ. CDR3 DNA sequence: TGCGCCAGCAGCTTGGGACAGGGAAGCAATCAGCCCCAGCATTTT. It is translated as CASSLGQGSNQPQHF.

The chain combines TRBV2 with TRBJ2-3, with 8 positions matching TRBD1. V was pared by 2 bases and J by 2 bases, with 9 bases of the junction left unmatched. CDR3 size: 17 residues. CDR1 and CDR2 from the germline V gene are SNHLY and FYNNEI. The CDR3 bases are TGTGCCAGCAGTGAAAGGGGGGACAGGATTCCCACAGATACGCAGTATTTT. This encodes CASSERGDRIPTDTQYF.

The chain carries TRBV11-2 and TRBJ1-1; D gene unclear. The CDR3 is made up of 15 amino acids. The germline V gene encodes CDR1 SGHAT and CDR2 FQNNGV. V lost 3 bases and J 3 bases, leaving 14 bases between the germline ends. This chain's CDR3 is CASSFSIADYTEAFF. The CDR3 DNA follows: TGTGCCAGCAGCTTTAGCATAGCAGATTACACTGAAGCTTTCTTT.